Sequencing of this T cell receptor (beta chain) was carried out in a study of post-analysis software for immune sequencing data. Notes on the study in general: Higher frequency in patients than in controls was seen for a handful of TRBV segments, with TRBV5-6, TRBV5-1 and TRBV20-1 among them.

V shed 8 bases and J shed 6 bases, with 22 bases lying between them. CDR1 is MDHEN and CDR2 is SYDVKM in the germline V gene. This CDR3 contains 15 residues. As concerns this clonotype: No antigen is known for it.

Each TCR beta cDNA library carried unique molecular identifiers. MiXCR, run by TCRdb on the PCR reads, gives a single entry per CDR3 protein. The repertoire includes 800,000 to 950,000 distinct CDR3 sequences, roughly half of them detected once, and approximately 4.4% sits in the top ten. The chain joins TRBV28 to TRBJ1-2, with a tentative D call TRBD1 (6 bases). Sequences were obtained from blood. The receptor was derived from a girl aged 10-17 years with multiple sclerosis. CDR3 protein: CASRETGGFWDGYTF. As DNA, the CDR3 is TGTGCCAGCCGAGAGACGGGGGGCTTTTGGGATGGCTACACCTTC.